This entry describes one T cell receptor beta chain. This entry comes from a study of blood T cell repertoires in COVID-19. TCRdb's copy holds only in-frame clones and misses some; the assay was immunoSEQ multiplex PCR. The data contain approximately 31,000 clones, roughly 89% of them seen just once; the ten biggest clones take up approximately 30%. The germline V gene has CDR1 LNHDA and CDR2 SQIVND (reference sequence). The V segment lost 4 bases and the J segment 6 bases; nucleotides outside the gene matches: 6. This CDR3 is 14 amino acids long. The receptor's source is an older man with acute or convalescent COVID-19. Sequenced: peripheral blood. The chain joins TRBV19 to TRBJ1-2; TRBD1 agrees at 9 bases. The CDR3 is CASSRGQGVNGYTF. CDR3 sequence (DNA): TGTGCCAGTAGTAGGGGACAGGGAGTCAATGGCTACACCTTC. Full variable domain (outside the CDR3, taken from reference TRBV19 and TRBJ1-2): DGGITQSPKYLFRKEGQNVTLSCEQNLNHDAMYWYRQDPGQGLRLIYYSQIVNDFQKGDIAEGYSVSREKKESFPLTVTSAQKNPTAFYLCASSRGQGVNGYTFGSGTRLTVV.